Below, 23 T cell receptor beta chains from the same sample are listed, as sequenced in a study of Graves' ophthalmopathy and Graves' hyperthyroidism. Amplified material comprised TCR beta CDR3 regions derived from RNA transcripts. The authors performed first-round RT-PCR with HTBI primers and then a second-round multiplex PCR. MiXCR, applied by TCRdb to the multiplex PCR reads, yields one record per CDR3 protein. The table includes around 1.1 million distinct CDR3 sequences, less than 45% detected once. Sequenced input: peripheral blood or thyroid tissue (not recorded which). These receptor sequences come from an adult man with Graves' hyperthyroidism.

V gene TRBV29-1 combines with J gene TRBJ2-6; TRBD1 is a possible D gene (5 bases). Germline V gives CDR1 SQVTM, CDR2 ANQGSEA. The CDR3 length is 13 residues. Between the trimmed V and J ends, which lost 7 bases and 4 bases, there was a span of 11 bases. DNA for the CDR3: TGCAGCGCAGACCGGACAGGGGCCAACGTCCTGACTTTC. Its translation: CSADRTGANVLTF.

This clonotype occurred a few times. The J gene is TRBJ2-3, the V gene TRBV5-1; TRBD1 agrees at 7 bases. Trimming cost V 4 bases and J 4 bases; bases outside gene matches: 3. Per the germline V gene, CDR1 is SGHRS and CDR2 is YFSETQ. The CDR3 length is 13 residues. The CDR3 protein is CASSLTGADTQYF. In DNA, the CDR3 is TGCGCCAGCAGCCTAACAGGGGCAGATACGCAGTATTTT.

This clonotype was counted at least ten times. The CDR3 nucleotides read TGTGCCAGCAGCTCGGGGCTATCTCAGCCCCAGCATTTT. Translation: CASSSGLSQPQHF. The gene calls are TRBV7-9 and TRBJ1-5; TRBD1 is a possible D gene (5 bases). CDR1 SEHNR and CDR2 FQNEAQ come from the germline V gene (reference sequence). The CDR3 is made up of 13 amino acids. Trimming took off 4 bases at V and 6 bases at J, with 10 bases between the two ends.

This clonotype has at least ten counts. The genes are TRBV29-1 and TRBJ1-5; tentative D call: TRBD1 (5 bases). V was shortened by 4 bases and J by 6 bases, with 10 bases between the two germline ends. CDR3 length: 12 residues. CDR1 SQVTM and CDR2 ANQGSEA come from the germline V gene. The CDR3 DNA reads as TGCAGCGTTGGTGGGGGGATTCAGCCCCAGCATTTT. Translating gives CSVGGGIQPQHF.

The chain recombines TRBV14 with TRBJ2-6, with a tentative D call TRBD1 (6 bases). This CDR3 region has 16 residues. Germline CDR1 and CDR2: SGHDN and FVKESK. The V and J ends lost 2 bases and 4 bases respectively, with 12 bases between them. CDR3 residues: CASSQPTGSGANVLTF. The CDR3 coding sequence is TGTGCCAGCAGCCAACCGACAGGCTCAGGGGCCAACGTCCTGACTTTC.

This clonotype has a count of ten or more. V is TRBV12-3 or TRBV12-4 and J is TRBJ1-6; D gene uncertain. The CDR3 has 16 amino acids. V lost 5 bases and J 5 bases, leaving 16 bases between the germline ends. The CDR3 is CASSPEGGSNNSPLHF. The CDR3 DNA reads as TGTGCCAGCAGTCCCGAAGGAGGGTCTAATAATTCACCCCTCCACTTT.

V usage is TRBV2 and J usage is TRBJ2-7, with D tentatively TRBD1 (5 bases). The CDR3 length is 11 residues. CDR1 is SNHLY and CDR2 is FYNNEI in the germline V gene. V was shortened by 9 bases and J by 9 bases, with 15 bases between the two germline ends. The CDR3 loop is CARGQRRGQYF. Written as DNA, the CDR3 is TGTGCCAGGGGGCAGCGACGCGGGCAGTACTTC.

This clonotype showed up just a few times. CDR3 amino acids: CAISESKISGYTF. As DNA, the CDR3 is TGTGCCATCAGTGAGTCGAAAATTAGTGGCTACACCTTC. The rearrangement joins TRBV10-3 to TRBJ1-2, with D unclear. Trimming took off 0 bases at V and 7 bases at J, with 9 bases between the two ends. The germline V gene encodes CDR1 ENHRY and CDR2 SYGVKD. This CDR3 contains 13 residues.

In this sample, this clonotype turned up many times. This chain joins TRBV14 and TRBJ1-1, with no clear D. Germline loops: CDR1 SGHDN, CDR2 FVKESK. The CDR3 runs to 14 residues. Trimming cost V 0 bases and J 9 bases, with 14 bases left between them. CDR3 nucleotide sequence: TGTGCCAGCAGCCAAGAGGGTGGACCTCAAAAAGCTTTCTTT. Protein sequence: CASSQEGGPQKAFF.

This clonotype appeared many times. The V and J genes are TRBV20-1 and TRBJ2-7; possibly TRBD1 for D (5 bases). Germline values: CDR1 DFQATT, CDR2 SNEGSKA (reference sequence). The V end was cut by 1 base, the J end by 1 base, with 20 bases between. The CDR3 has 17 residues. CDR3 DNA: TGCAGTGCTAGAGTCCTAAGTACAGGTTCCTTTTCCTACGAGCAGTACTTC. It yields the protein CSARVLSTGSFSYEQYF.

There are many counts of this clonotype. The chain links TRBV19 to TRBJ2-7, with D possibly being TRBD1 or TRBD2 (5 bases each). The CDR3 has 13 amino acids. Trimming took 3 bases from V and 2 from J, leaving 8 bases between them. Germline V gives CDR1 LNHDA, CDR2 SQIVND (reference sequence). The CDR3: CASSIGGTYEQYF. In DNA, the CDR3 is TGTGCCAGTAGTATTGGGGGAACCTACGAGCAGTACTTC.

The V call is TRBV19, the J call TRBJ1-2; a weak D match, TRBD1 (6 bases). The germline V and J ends were trimmed by 5 bases and 0 bases, with 19 bases remaining between them. This CDR3 region has 17 residues. CDR1 and CDR2 (germline): LNHDA, SQIVND (reference sequence). CDR3 nucleotide sequence: TGTGCCAGTAGTGCCGGGACACTCGATCGGGCTAACTATGGCTACACCTTC. This gives the protein CASSAGTLDRANYGYTF.

V usage is TRBV15 and J usage is TRBJ1-5; D perhaps matches TRBD1 (6 bases). CDR1 is LNHNV and CDR2 is YYDKDF in the germline V gene (reference sequence). This CDR3 contains 17 residues. V lost 3 bases to trimming and J lost 3 bases, with 18 bases between them. The CDR3 loop reads CATSSLGDGGLNQPQHF. CDR3 sequence (DNA): TGTGCCACCAGCAGCTTAGGGGATGGGGGGCTCAATCAGCCCCAGCATTTT.

V usage is TRBV11-2 and J usage is TRBJ2-7; D is unclear. The CDR3 length is 10 residues. Germline-derived CDR1 and CDR2 are SGHAT and FQNNGV. Trimming pared 3 bases from V and 5 bases from J, leaving 2 bases between. The chain's CDR3 is CASSFNEQYF. The CDR3 bases are TGTGCCAGCAGCTTTAACGAGCAGTACTTC. Drawing the rest from reference TRBV11-2 and TRBJ2-7, the complete variable domain is EAGVAQSPRYKIIEKRQSVAFWCNPISGHATLYWYQQILGQGPKLLIQFQNNGVVDDSQLPKDRFSAERLKGVDSTLKIQPAKLEDSAVYLCASSFNEQYFGPGTRLTVT.

The chain couples TRBV2 to TRBJ1-6; 10 bases line up with TRBD1. CDR3 length: 15 amino acids. Germline values: CDR1 SNHLY, CDR2 FYNNEI. The trim removed 6 bases at V and 9 bases at J, leaving 8 bases unmatched. CDR3 region: CASRAPGTGASPLHF. The CDR3 DNA reads TGTGCCAGCAGAGCCCCCGGGACAGGGGCTTCACCCCTCCACTTT.

This chain uses TRBV9 with TRBJ1-5; no reliable D call. CDR3 length equals 13 residues. CDR1 and CDR2 from the germline V gene are SGDLS and YYNGEE. With 1 base removed from V and 5 bases from J, the gap between germline ends came to 7 bases. The CDR3 sequence is CASSVSRDQPQHF. In DNA form, the CDR3 reads TGTGCCAGCAGCGTAAGCCGGGATCAGCCCCAGCATTTT.

J is TRBJ2-2 and V is TRBV7-2; the D gene is possibly TRBD1 (5 bases). V lost 4 bases and J lost 15, with 12 bases in between. The germline V gene encodes CDR1 SGHTA and CDR2 FQGNSA. This CDR3 contains 11 residues. The CDR3 bases are TGTGCCAGCAGCTACGAGGAAGGGGTGTTTTTT. Translating gives CASSYEEGVFF.

This clonotype has ten or more counts. The rearrangement links TRBV5-1 to TRBJ2-7, with D perhaps TRBD1 (6 bases). The CDR3 length is 15 residues. V was clipped by 0 bases and J by 2 bases, with 12 bases between them. Germline lookup yields CDR1 SGHRS and CDR2 YFSETQ. In nucleotides, the CDR3 is TGCGCCAGCAGCTTGGTTTCAGGGGCAACCTACGAGCAGTACTTC. Residues: CASSLVSGATYEQYF. Full variable domain (missing parts from reference TRBV5-1 and TRBJ2-7): KAGVTQTPRYLIKTRGQQVTLSCSPISGHRSVSWYQQTPGQGLQFLFEYFSETQRNKGNFPGRFSGRQFSNSRSEMNVSTLELGDSALYLCASSLVSGATYEQYFGPGTRLTVT.

This rearrangement joins TRBV6-1 to TRBJ1-2, with D possibly being TRBD1 (5 bases). This CDR3 contains 12 residues. The ends were cut back, 4 bases at V and 8 bases at J, with 11 bases in the middle. Per germline, CDR1 MNHNS and CDR2 SASEGT. As DNA, the CDR3 is TGTGCCAGCAGTGTCAGGGTTAACGGCTACACCTTC. Protein: CASSVRVNGYTF.

Comments on this clonotype: A much larger clone is a single base away; this may be a read error. The rearrangement uses TRBV5-6 and TRBJ1-2; 8 positions match TRBD1. There are 15 residues in the CDR3. CDR1 SGHDT and CDR2 YYEEEE come from the germline V gene. The V segment lost 3 bases and the J segment 4 bases; nucleotides outside the gene matches: 8. The CDR3, as DNA: TGTGCCAGCAGCTCACAGACAGGGGAGGTCTATGGCTACACCTTC. The encoded protein is CASSSQTGEVYGYTF.

The chain couples TRBV11-2 to TRBJ2-3; D unresolved. This CDR3 is 16 amino acids long. Per germline, CDR1 SGHAT and CDR2 FQNNGV. The V gene lost 4 bases and the J gene lost 2 bases, with 16 bases spanning the gap. Written as DNA, the CDR3 is TGTGCCAGCAGCTACCTAGGATCACTAACCACAGATACGCAGTATTTT. The encoded protein is CASSYLGSLTTDTQYF. Complete variable domain (other parts from reference TRBV11-2 and TRBJ2-3): EAGVAQSPRYKIIEKRQSVAFWCNPISGHATLYWYQQILGQGPKLLIQFQNNGVVDDSQLPKDRFSAERLKGVDSTLKIQPAKLEDSAVYLCASSYLGSLTTDTQYFGPGTRLTVL.

In its sample, this clonotype was seen many times. This chain joins TRBV4-1 and TRBJ1-2; D unresolved. V gave up 4 bases and J gave up 2 bases, with 11 bases separating them. Germline V gene sequence: CDR1 MGHRA, CDR2 YSYEKL. The CDR3 spans 14 residues. The CDR3: CASSRLGGNYGYTF. The CDR3 DNA reads TGCGCCAGCAGCCGCTTGGGAGGGAACTATGGCTACACCTTC.

The chain links TRBV5-1 to TRBJ2-5, with 8 nucleotides matching TRBD2. Germline V gene data show CDR1 as SGHRS and CDR2 as YFSETQ. Trimming removed 3 bases from V and 0 bases from J; junction bases left unmatched: 7. The CDR3 extends over 16 amino acids. The CDR3 spells CASSYPLAVYQETQYF. The DNA of the CDR3 is TGCGCCAGCAGCTATCCACTAGCGGTGTACCAAGAGACCCAGTACTTC.